This T cell receptor beta chain was identified during a study of T cell responses to AZD1222 COVID-19 vaccine. Study-level results: Donors, mostly white British, included more females; clonal diversity was possibly underestimated. Spike regions recognized by vaccine-associated CD4 TCRs spanned the protein, led by 160-218 and 743-854. Rises in breadth and depth of Spike-specific TCRs came after two AZD1222 doses. Among those given AZD1222, only 6 or 7 were seropositive at baseline.

The assay was immunoSEQ multiplex PCR, and TCRdb's table has in-frame clones only and misses some. The sample shows about 150,000 clones, about 90% of them seen only once. On this clone: Its specificity is not known.

The material was peripheral blood, obtained on day 0 of AZD1222 vaccination. The source is an adult in good health.

The CDR3 DNA is TGTGCCAGCAGCCTAGGGACAGGGCAAGGCTACACCTTC. Translated: CASSLGTGQGYTF. The rearrangement joins TRBV27 to TRBJ1-2; 9 bases are a match to TRBD1. Germline CDR1 reads MNHEY; CDR2 reads SMNVEV (reference sequence). The CDR3 runs 13 residues. The ends lost 6 bases at V and 8 bases at J; junction bases unmatched: 7.